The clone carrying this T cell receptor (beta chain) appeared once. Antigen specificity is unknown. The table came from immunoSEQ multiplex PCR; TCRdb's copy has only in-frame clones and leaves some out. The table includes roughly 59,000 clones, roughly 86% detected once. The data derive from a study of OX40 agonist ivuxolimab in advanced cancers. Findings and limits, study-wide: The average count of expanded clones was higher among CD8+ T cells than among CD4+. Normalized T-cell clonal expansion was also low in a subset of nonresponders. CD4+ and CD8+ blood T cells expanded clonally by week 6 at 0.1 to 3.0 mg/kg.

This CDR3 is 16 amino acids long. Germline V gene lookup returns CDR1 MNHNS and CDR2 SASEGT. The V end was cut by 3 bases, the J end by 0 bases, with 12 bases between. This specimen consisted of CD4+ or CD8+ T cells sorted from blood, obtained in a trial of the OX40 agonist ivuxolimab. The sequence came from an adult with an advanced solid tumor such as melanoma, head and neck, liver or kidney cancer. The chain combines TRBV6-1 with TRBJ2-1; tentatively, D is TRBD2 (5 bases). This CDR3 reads CASSDRVGSSYNEQFF. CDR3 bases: TGTGCCAGCAGTGATCGAGTGGGGAGCTCCTACAATGAGCAGTTCTTC.